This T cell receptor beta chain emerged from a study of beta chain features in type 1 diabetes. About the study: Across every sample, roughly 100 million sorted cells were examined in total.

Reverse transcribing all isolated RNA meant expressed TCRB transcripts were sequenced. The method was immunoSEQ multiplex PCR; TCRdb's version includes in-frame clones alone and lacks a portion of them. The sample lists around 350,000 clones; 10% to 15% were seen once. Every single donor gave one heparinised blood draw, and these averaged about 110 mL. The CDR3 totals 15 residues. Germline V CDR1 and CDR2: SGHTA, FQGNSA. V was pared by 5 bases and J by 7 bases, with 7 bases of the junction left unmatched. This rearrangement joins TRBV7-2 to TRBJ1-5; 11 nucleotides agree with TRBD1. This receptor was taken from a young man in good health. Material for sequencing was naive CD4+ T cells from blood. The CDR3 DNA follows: TGTGCCAGCAGCCGGGACAGGGGGTGGAGGCAGCCCCAGCATTTT. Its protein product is CASSRDRGWRQPQHF.